This T cell receptor beta chain was documented in a study of Graves' ophthalmopathy and Graves' hyperthyroidism. Study at large: Stable hyperthyroidism denotes an absence of ophthalmopathy throughout 18 months of follow-up.

Germline CDR1 reads MDHEN; CDR2 reads SYDVKM. This CDR3 contains 13 residues. V gave up 5 bases and J gave up 6 bases, with 13 bases separating them. Transcripts of RNA were the source for amplifying TCR beta CDR3 regions. Second-round multiplex PCR followed a first-round RT-PCR using HTBI primers. One entry per CDR3 protein results from TCRdb running MiXCR on the multiplex PCR reads. The sample records approximately 1.2 million distinct CDR3 sequences, about 35% being singletons. Exclusion applied to patients with other autoimmune diseases, uncontrolled infections, pregnancy or lactation. The diagnostic workup employed clinical symptoms, serum thyroxine, TRAb, thyroid ultrasound and orbital computed tomography.

V gene TRBV28 combines with J gene TRBJ1-2; D ambiguous. Sequences were obtained from peripheral blood or thyroid tissue (not recorded which). The sequence derives from an adult man with Graves' hyperthyroidism. The CDR3 DNA reads TGTGCCAGCAGTCGATCCGGGCGGCATGGCTACACCTTC. It yields the protein CASSRSGRHGYTF.